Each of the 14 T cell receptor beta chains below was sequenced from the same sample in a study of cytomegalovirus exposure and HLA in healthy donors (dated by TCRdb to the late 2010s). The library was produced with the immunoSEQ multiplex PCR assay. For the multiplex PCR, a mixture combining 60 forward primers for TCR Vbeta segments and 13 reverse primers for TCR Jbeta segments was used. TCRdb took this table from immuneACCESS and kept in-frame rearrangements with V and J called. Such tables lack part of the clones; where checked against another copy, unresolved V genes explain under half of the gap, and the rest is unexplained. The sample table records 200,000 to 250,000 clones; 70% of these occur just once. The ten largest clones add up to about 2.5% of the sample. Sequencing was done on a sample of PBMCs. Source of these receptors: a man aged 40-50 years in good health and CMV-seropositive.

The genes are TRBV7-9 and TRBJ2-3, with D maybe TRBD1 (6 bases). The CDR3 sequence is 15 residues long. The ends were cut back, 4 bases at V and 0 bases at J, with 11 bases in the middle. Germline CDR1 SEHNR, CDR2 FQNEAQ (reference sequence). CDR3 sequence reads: CASSWGTRSTDTQYF. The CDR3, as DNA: TGTGCCAGCAGCTGGGGGACAAGGAGCACAGATACGCAGTATTTT.

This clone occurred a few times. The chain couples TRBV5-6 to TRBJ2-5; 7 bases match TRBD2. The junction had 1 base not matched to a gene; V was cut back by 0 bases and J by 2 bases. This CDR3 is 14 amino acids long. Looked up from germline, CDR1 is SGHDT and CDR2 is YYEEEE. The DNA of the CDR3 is TGTGCCAGCAGCTTGGCCGGGAGGCAAGAGACCCAGTACTTC. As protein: CASSLAGRQETQYF.

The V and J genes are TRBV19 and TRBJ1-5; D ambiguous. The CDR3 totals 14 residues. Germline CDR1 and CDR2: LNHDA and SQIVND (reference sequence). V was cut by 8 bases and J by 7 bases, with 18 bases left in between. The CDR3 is CASGRRLEGQPQHF. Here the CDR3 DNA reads TGTGCCAGTGGGAGGCGGCTCGAGGGCCAGCCCCAGCATTTT.

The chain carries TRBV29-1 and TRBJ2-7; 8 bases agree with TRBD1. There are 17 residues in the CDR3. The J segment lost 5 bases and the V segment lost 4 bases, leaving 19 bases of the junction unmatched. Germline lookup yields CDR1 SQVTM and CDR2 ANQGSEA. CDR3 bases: TGCAGCGTTGTGTGGCCCCGACAGGGGCCACACTCGGACGAGCAGTACTTC. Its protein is CSVVWPRQGPHSDEQYF.

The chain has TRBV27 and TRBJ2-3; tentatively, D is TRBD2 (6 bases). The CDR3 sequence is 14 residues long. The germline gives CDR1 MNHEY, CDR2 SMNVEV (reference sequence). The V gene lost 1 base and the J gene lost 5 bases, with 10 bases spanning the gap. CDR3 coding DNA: TGTGCCAGCAGTTTATGGAGGGGCCGAGATACGCAGTATTTT. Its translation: CASSLWRGRDTQYF.

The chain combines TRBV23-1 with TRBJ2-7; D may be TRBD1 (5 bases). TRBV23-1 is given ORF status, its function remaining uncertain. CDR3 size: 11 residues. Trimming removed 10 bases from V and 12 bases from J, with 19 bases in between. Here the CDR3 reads CATKKTGWRYF. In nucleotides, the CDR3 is TGCGCCACTAAAAAAACAGGATGGAGGTACTTC.

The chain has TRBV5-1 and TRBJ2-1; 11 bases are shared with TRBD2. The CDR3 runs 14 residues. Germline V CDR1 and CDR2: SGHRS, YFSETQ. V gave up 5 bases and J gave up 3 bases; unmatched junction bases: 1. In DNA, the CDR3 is TGCGCCAGCAGGGGACTAGCGGACTACAATGAGCAGTTCTTC. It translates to CASRGLADYNEQFF.

The CDR3: CASSLGVTGGWEPQHF. CDR3 DNA: TGTGCCAGCAGCTTGGGTGTGACAGGGGGCTGGGAGCCCCAGCATTTT. This chain connects TRBV5-6 to TRBJ1-5; 10 nucleotides agree with TRBD1. CDR3 size: 16 residues. Germline V gives CDR1 SGHDT, CDR2 YYEEEE. V lost 0 bases and J lost 8; bases outside the gene matches: 8.

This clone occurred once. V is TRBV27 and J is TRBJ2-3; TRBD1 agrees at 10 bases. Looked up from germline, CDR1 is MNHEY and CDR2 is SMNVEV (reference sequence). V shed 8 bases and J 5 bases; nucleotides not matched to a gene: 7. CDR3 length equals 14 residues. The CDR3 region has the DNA TGTGCCAGCTGGGACAGGGGTAGTATAGATACGCAGTATTTT. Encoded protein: CASWDRGSIDTQYF.

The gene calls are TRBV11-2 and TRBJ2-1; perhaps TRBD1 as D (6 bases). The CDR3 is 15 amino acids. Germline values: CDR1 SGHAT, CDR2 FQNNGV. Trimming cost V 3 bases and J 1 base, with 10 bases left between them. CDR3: CASSFSQGSYNEQFF. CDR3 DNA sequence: TGTGCCAGCAGCTTTTCGCAGGGGTCCTACAATGAGCAGTTCTTC. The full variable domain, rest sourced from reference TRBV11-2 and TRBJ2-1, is EAGVAQSPRYKIIEKRQSVAFWCNPISGHATLYWYQQILGQGPKLLIQFQNNGVVDDSQLPKDRFSAERLKGVDSTLKIQPAKLEDSAVYLCASSFSQGSYNEQFFGPGTRLTVL.

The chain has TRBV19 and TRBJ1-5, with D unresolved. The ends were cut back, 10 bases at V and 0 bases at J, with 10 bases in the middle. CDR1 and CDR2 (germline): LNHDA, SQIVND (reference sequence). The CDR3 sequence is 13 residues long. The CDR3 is CATTGYSNQPQHF. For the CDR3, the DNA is TGTGCCACAACGGGGTATAGCAATCAGCCCCAGCATTTT.

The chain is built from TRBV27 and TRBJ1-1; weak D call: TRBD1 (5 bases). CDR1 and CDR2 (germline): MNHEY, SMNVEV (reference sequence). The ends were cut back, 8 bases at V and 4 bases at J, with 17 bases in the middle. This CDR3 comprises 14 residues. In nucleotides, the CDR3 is TGTGCCAGCTCTACGGGGGGGACGGGCACTGAAGCTTTCTTT. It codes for CASSTGGTGTEAFF.

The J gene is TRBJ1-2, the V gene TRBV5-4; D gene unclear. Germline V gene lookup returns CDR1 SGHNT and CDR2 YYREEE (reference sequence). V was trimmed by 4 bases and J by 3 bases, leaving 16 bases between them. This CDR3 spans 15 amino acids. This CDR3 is CASSPGWVGDYGYTF. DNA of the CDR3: TGTGCCAGCAGCCCAGGTTGGGTGGGAGACTATGGCTACACCTTC.

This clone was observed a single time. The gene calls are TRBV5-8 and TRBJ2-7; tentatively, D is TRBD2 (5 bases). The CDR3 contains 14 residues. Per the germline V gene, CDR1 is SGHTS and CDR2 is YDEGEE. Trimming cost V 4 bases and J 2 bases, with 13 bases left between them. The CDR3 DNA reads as TGTGCCAGCAGCCTGCGGGCCAGAACCTACGAGCAGTACTTC. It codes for CASSLRARTYEQYF.